A selection of T cell receptor beta chains follows, all from one sample in a study of control samples from healthy donors and cancer patients. Clones were sequenced by immunoSEQ multiplex PCR, and TCRdb holds only the in-frame ones, with some missing. The table records 90,000 to 100,000 clones, about 80% of them present only once. What was sequenced was blood. These receptors were collected from a woman in her twenties or thirties in good health. CDR3s include the opening cysteine and the closing phenylalanine or tryptophan. A D gene is named only where the DNA matches it firmly. Rows may omit the clone size; those that give it use once, few, many or a size class.

J	V	size	D	CDR3	DNA
TRBJ1-4	TRBV7-8	NA	TRBD1	CASSIRDRANEKLFF	TGTGCCAGCAGCATCAGGGACAGGGCTAATGAAAAACTGTTTTTT
TRBJ2-2	TRBV6-6	NA	NA	CANSSSGAPGTGELFF	NA
TRBJ2-1	TRBV7-3	NA	TRBD2	CASSLSGGLNEQFF	TGTGCCAGCAGCTTGTCGGGGGGGTTAAATGAGCAGTTCTTC
TRBJ2-1	TRBV7-9	NA	TRBD2	CASSRLASKDNEQFF	TGTGCCAGCAGTCGACTAGCAAGTAAGGACAATGAGCAGTTCTTC
TRBJ1-6	TRBV10-3	NA	NA	CAINEGLNSPLHF	TGTGCCATCAACGAGGGTCTAAATTCACCCCTCCACTTT
TRBJ1-3	TRBV6-5	NA	NA	CASSASGNTIYF	TGTGCCAGCTCTGCCTCTGGAAACACCATATATTTT
TRBJ1-2	TRBV6-5	NA	NA	CASKGDRTYYGYTF	TGTGCCAGCAAGGGAGACAGGACCTACTATGGCTACACCTTC
TRBJ2-1	TRBV5-1	NA	TRBD2	CASSGSGGGYNEQFF	TGCGCCAGCAGCGGGAGCGGGGGGGGCTACAATGAGCAGTTCTTC
TRBJ1-5	TRBV30	NA	TRBD1	CAWRRTGDSNQPQHF	TGTGCCTGGAGGAGGACAGGGGATAGCAATCAGCCCCAGCATTTT
TRBJ2-1	TRBV2	NA	TRBD2	CASSEAILAGVYNEQFF	TGTGCCAGCAGTGAGGCAATACTAGCGGGGGTGTACAATGAGCAGTTCTTC
TRBJ2-2	TRBV18	NA	NA	CASSREPKIGELFF	TGTGCCAGCTCACGGGAGCCCAAGATCGGGGAGCTGTTTTTT
TRBJ1-4	TRBV14	NA	NA	CASSRAAEGGLFF	TGTGCCAGCAGCCGCGCCGCGGAGGGAGGACTGTTTTTT
TRBJ2-3	TRBV11-2	few	NA	CASSLPPTGEATDTQYF	TGTGCCAGCAGCTTACCCCCCACAGGGGAGGCCACAGATACGCAGTATTTT
TRBJ1-2	TRBV11-2	few	NA	CASSIVGVANYGYTF	TGTGCCAGCAGCATCGTGGGAGTAGCTAACTATGGCTACACCTTC
TRBJ2-2	TRBV3-1/TRBV3-2	NA	NA	CASSRGQRLNTGELFF	TGTGCCAGCAGTCGAGGACAACGTCTTAACACCGGGGAGCTGTTTTTT